This record looks at one T cell receptor beta chain sequence and its context. The antigen remains undetermined. Germline V lookup: CDR1 KGHSH, CDR2 LQKENI. Trimming took off 5 bases at V and 4 bases at J, with 5 bases between the two ends. This CDR3 region has 12 residues. The data originate from a study of vaccination and CD4 T cells after COVID-19. Across the study: SARS-CoV-2, HCoV-NL63, HCoV-OC43 and HCoV-229E supplied the overlapping spike peptides used to stimulate cells. The study's findings and limits: Researchers report that a median about 87% of reactive clones in convalescent patients surfaced only post-vaccination. Convalescent patients displayed spike mono-reactivity in 304 of 307 vaccine-specific clones.

Specified treatment: approximately nine-day PBMC culture with coronavirus spike peptide pools or control peptides (ViraFEST assay). Scientists ran DNA taken from cultured CD4+ T cells through the Oncomine TCR Beta short-read assay for sequencing. In TCRdb, the PCR reads were re-called with MiXCR into one record per CDR3 protein. Of about 16,000 distinct CDR3 sequences listed, 65% to 80% are singletons. The receptor comes from a human donor who had recovered from COVID-19. J is TRBJ2-2 and V is TRBV18; the D is unclear. Sequencing used CD4+ T cells from blood, cultured in vitro. This CDR3 is CASSRFTGELFF. CDR3 bases: TGTGCCAGCTCAAGGTTCACCGGGGAGCTGTTTTTT. The full variable domain, completed using reference TRBV18 and TRBJ2-2, is NAGVMQNPRHLVRRRGQEARLRCSPMKGHSHVYWYRQLPEEGLKFMVYLQKENIIDESGMPKERFSAEFPKEGPSILRIQQVVRGDSAAYFCASSRFTGELFFGEGSRLTVL.